The entry that follows covers one T cell receptor beta chain sequence. What it binds is unknown. J gave up 5 bases and V 4 bases, and 11 bases lay outside the gene matches. Germline CDR1 is SQVTM and CDR2 is ANQGSEA. This CDR3 contains 15 residues. This entry comes from a study of T cell responses to AZD1222 COVID-19 vaccine. The method was immunoSEQ multiplex PCR; TCRdb's version includes in-frame clones alone and lacks a portion of them. The sample lists tens of thousands of clones, around 93% occurring once. Findings and caveats of the study: CD4 TCRs covered the whole spike, strongest at regions 160-218 and 743-854.

This sequence originates from an adult who received the AZD1222 COVID-19 vaccine. V and J are TRBV29-1 and TRBJ2-7, with TRBD2 identical over 10 bases. The input for sequencing was peripheral blood, taken 28 days after the second AZD1222 dose. The CDR3 spells CSVGPSGSRVHEQYF. DNA for the CDR3: TGCAGCGTTGGCCCTAGCGGGAGCCGGGTCCACGAGCAGTACTTC.